Listed here are 10 T cell receptor beta chains from one sample, sequenced in a study of T-cell memory formation after mild COVID-19 (dated by TCRdb to 2020 to 2023). The library was produced with 5' RACE. The data were produced on an Illumina NovaSeq 6000. The public sequencing data were trimmed at Q25 with fastp and processed into clonotypes with MiXCR by TCRdb, which kept only in-frame beta chains. Each entry is one CDR3 protein sequence, shown with its most common DNA and genes. This sample is represented by 100,000 to 130,000 distinct CDR3 sequences; roughly a sixth of them were singletons. The ten largest clones add up to about 6% of the sample. The material sequenced was PBMCs or a T cell subset sorted from them (not recorded which). Receptors were obtained from a man in his late teens or twenties who had mild COVID-19 (a few samples of this study predate the infection). The sample titles of this study are shuffled in the database, so cell type and time point are left out; the donor was told from shared clones.

This chain uses TRBV7-9 with TRBJ2-2; 12 nucleotides match TRBD2. J was trimmed by 4 bases and V by 5 bases; bases with no gene match: 2. The germline V gene has CDR1 SEHNR and CDR2 FQNEAQ (reference sequence). The CDR3 is 15 residues long. The CDR3 bases are TGTGCCAGCAGCAAGGGACTAGCGGGCACCGGGGAGCTGTTTTTT. Its translation is CASSKGLAGTGELFF.

This chain uses TRBV9 with TRBJ2-1, with D possibly TRBD2 on 6 matching bases. The V and J ends lost 4 bases and 7 bases respectively, with 18 bases between them. This CDR3 has 15 residues. Germline assignment: CDR1 SGDLS and CDR2 YYNGEE. As DNA, the CDR3 is TGTGCCAGCAGCCCAAAGCGGGCGTGGGGGAATGAGCAGTTCTTC. Protein product: CASSPKRAWGNEQFF.

This clonotype was seen ten or more times. The chain couples TRBV11-1 to TRBJ2-1, with D possibly being TRBD1 (6 bases). The germline V gene has CDR1 SGHAT and CDR2 FQDESV (reference sequence). V lost 5 bases, J lost 3 bases, and 11 bases lay in between. The length of the CDR3 is 14 residues. CDR3 residues: CASSPNRDYNEQFF. The CDR3, as DNA: TGTGCCAGCAGCCCAAACAGGGACTACAATGAGCAGTTCTTC.

This clonotype appeared a few times. The chain has TRBV6-5 and TRBJ1-2; D unclear. Germline V gene sequence: CDR1 MNHEY, CDR2 SVGAGI. V shed 5 bases and J shed 5 bases, with 9 bases lying between them. This CDR3 is built from 12 residues. CDR3 in amino acids: CASSTQTYGYTF. The CDR3 bases are TGTGCCAGCAGTACACAAACATATGGCTACACCTTC.

V is TRBV29-1 and J is TRBJ2-3, with TRBD2 as a possible D gene (6 bases). V was shortened by 7 bases and J by 0 bases, with 11 bases between the two germline ends. This CDR3 has 13 amino acids. CDR1 is SQVTM and CDR2 is ANQGSEA in the germline V gene. CDR3 in DNA: TGCAGCGGAAGCGGGCTTAGCACAGATACGCAGTATTTT. Its translation is CSGSGLSTDTQYF.

This clonotype occurred many times. The rearrangement uses TRBV20-1 and TRBJ2-7; D is undetermined. The V gene's germline CDR1 is DFQATT and CDR2 SNEGSKA (reference sequence). The CDR3 loop spans 14 amino acids. V was trimmed by 5 bases and J by 0 bases, leaving 14 bases between them. The CDR3 nucleotides are TGCAGTGCTCCGGATGTACCACACTCCTACGAGCAGTACGTC. It specifies CSAPDVPHSYEQYV.

This clonotype was seen a handful of times. The CDR3, as DNA: TGTGCCAGCAGCCTAAAGTGGGGACTAGCGGTTGGAGAGACCCAGTACTTC. Protein sequence: CASSLKWGLAVGETQYF. J is TRBJ2-5 and V is TRBV7-8; 11 bases line up with TRBD2. Unmatched junction bases numbered 12, after V lost 5 bases and J lost 4 bases. In germline, CDR1 is SGHVS, CDR2 FQNEAQ. CDR3 size: 17 residues.

This chain links TRBV5-1 with TRBJ2-1, with a weak D call TRBD2 (5 bases). This CDR3 spans 16 amino acids. Germline V gene sequence: CDR1 SGHRS, CDR2 YFSETQ. V lost 4 bases to trimming and J lost 7 bases, with 21 bases between them. The CDR3 loop is CASSRLLTGSQNEQFF. The CDR3 DNA reads TGCGCCAGCAGCAGACTACTGACCGGGTCCCAAAATGAGCAGTTCTTC.

About this clonotype: One end of the junction is discordant with germline, which a read error may explain. This chain joins TRBV6-5 and TRBJ2-6; 8 nucleotides match TRBD1. This CDR3 comprises 16 residues. In germline, CDR1 is MNHEY, CDR2 SVGAGI. CDR3 DNA sequence: TGTGCCAGCACTTACCAGGGGGCTGCTGGGGCCAACGTCCTGACTTTC. Residues: CASTYQGAAGANVLTF.

The chain carries TRBV2 and TRBJ2-7; 8 bases match TRBD1. V dropped 8 bases and J dropped 3; count of bases not matched to a gene: 3. The germline V gene encodes CDR1 SNHLY and CDR2 FYNNEI. CDR3 length: 12 amino acids. CDR3 protein: CASAGQGYEQYF. DNA of the CDR3: TGTGCCAGCGCCGGACAGGGCTACGAGCAGTACTTC.